This TCR beta chain was recorded in a study of molecular identifiers for immune sequencing clone quantification. This clonotype occurred a few times. Library preparation followed earlier protocols using designated TCR primers. TCRdb reprocessed the PCR reads via MiXCR and lists one record per CDR3 protein. Of about 630,000 distinct CDR3 sequences listed, roughly 23% are singletons. The CDR3 contains 13 residues. CDR1 is SQVTM, CDR2 ANQGSEA, per germline. For naive CD8 T cells, sorting used the CD8+CD4-CCR7+CD45RA+ phenotype. The rearrangement joins TRBV29-1 to TRBJ2-1; 8 nucleotides align to TRBD1. Specimen: naive CD8+ T cells from blood, with Jurkat cell RNA spiked in. Regarding subset: FACS-sorted CD8+CD4-CCR7+CD45RA+ naive T cells. The receptor's source is a human donor in good health. Some libraries in this study had Jurkat cell RNA spiked in. DNA of the CDR3: TGCAACCTTGGGACAGGTACCTACAATGAGCAGTTCTTC. Amino acid sequence: CNLGTGTYNEQFF.